This entry describes one T cell receptor beta chain. Its matching antigen is unknown. The data were taken from a study of cytomegalovirus exposure and HLA in healthy donors. A multiplex PCR was run with 60 Vbeta primers and 13 Jbeta primers. Generated by immunoSEQ multiplex PCR, the TCRdb table keeps only in-frame clones and is missing some. The data show 130,000 to 150,000 clones, 75% to 80% seen once. Study-wide results and caveats: The later analysis indicated that the majority of CMV-associated TCR beta chains appeared HLA-restricted. From TCR beta sequences, most subjects' HLA-A and HLA-B alleles were reportedly predicted accurately. The investigators catalogued about 170 TCR beta chains as cytomegalovirus-associated.

Healthy bone marrow donors made up the donors. This sequence was found in a man aged 40-49 years in good health and CMV-seropositive. Input material: PBMCs.

CDR3 nucleotides: TGTGCCACCAGCAGAGACACCGGGACAGCAGCTAACTATGGCTACACCTTC. Residues: CATSRDTGTAANYGYTF. The gene calls are TRBV15 and TRBJ1-2; 7 nucleotides agree with TRBD1. Germline V gene sequence: CDR1 LNHNV, CDR2 YYDKDF (reference sequence). This CDR3 is built from 17 residues. V shed 0 bases, J shed 0 bases, and the junction held 7 bases outside the gene matches.